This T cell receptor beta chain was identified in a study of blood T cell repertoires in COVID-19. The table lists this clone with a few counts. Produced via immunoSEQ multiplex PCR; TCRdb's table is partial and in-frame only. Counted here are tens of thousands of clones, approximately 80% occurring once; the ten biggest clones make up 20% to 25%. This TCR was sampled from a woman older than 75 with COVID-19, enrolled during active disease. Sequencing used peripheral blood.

In DNA form, the CDR3 reads TGTGCCAGCAGGCTTGACAGGGGGAGGGCAGATACGCAGTATTTT. Amino acids: CASRLDRGRADTQYF. The chain is built from TRBV2 and TRBJ2-3; 9 bases are a match to TRBD1. CDR3 length equals 15 residues. Germline CDR1 is SNHLY and CDR2 is FYNNEI. V trimming: 6 bases; J trimming: 4 bases; junction bases outside the gene matches: 8.